The 30 T cell receptor beta chains below come from one sample, sequenced in a study of TIL therapy for anti-PD-1-resistant metastatic lung cancer. Time point noted: pre-treatment sample, taken before nivolumab and TIL therapy. Most excised metastases sampled were pleural nodules or supraclavicular lymph nodes. Sequencing used immunoSEQ v3. Libraries were prepared by immunoSEQ multiplex PCR; TCRdb keeps only in-frame clonotypes and omits some of them. Found here are around 100,000 clones, approximately 65% of them singletons; the top ten hold 9.5% to 13%. Specimen: tumor tissue, collected at baseline. These receptors came from a person between 25 and 79 years old with non-small cell lung cancer.

In its sample, this clone was seen a few times. DNA of the CDR3: TGTGCCAGCGGGGGACCCACTGAAGCTTTCTTT. Its translation is CASGGPTEAFF. This chain joins TRBV28 and TRBJ1-1; D possibly corresponds to TRBD1 (5 bases). The V and J ends lost 8 bases and 4 bases respectively, with 8 bases between them. The CDR3 is 11 residues long. Germline lookup yields CDR1 MDHEN and CDR2 SYDVKM.

The rearrangement uses TRBV28 and TRBJ2-1, with 10 bases aligning to TRBD2. V was pared by 5 bases and J by 2 bases, with 6 bases of the junction left unmatched. CDR1 and CDR2 (germline): MDHEN, SYDVKM. The CDR3 runs 16 residues. Written as DNA, the CDR3 is TGTGCCAGCAGTCCCAGCGGGAGGGCCCCCTACAATGAGCAGTTCTTC. This translates into CASSPSGRAPYNEQFF.

This clone was detected ten times or more. The J gene is TRBJ1-5, the V gene TRBV7-8; 9 nucleotides agree with TRBD1. The ends lost 2 bases at V and 1 base at J; junction bases unmatched: 6. Germline CDR1 and CDR2: SGHVS and FQNEAQ. The CDR3 runs to 17 residues. The CDR3 loop is CASSLRQGVGSNQPQHF. The CDR3 nucleotides read TGTGCCAGCAGCTTACGACAGGGGGTAGGGAGCAATCAGCCCCAGCATTTT.

The chain is built from TRBV20-1 and TRBJ1-2; D uncertain. V was trimmed by 3 bases and J by 7 bases, leaving 12 bases between them. Germline CDR1 DFQATT, CDR2 SNEGSKA (reference sequence). The CDR3 covers 12 residues. The CDR3 bases are TGCAGTGCTAGTACGGGGTTAGGTGGCTACACCTTC. Amino acids: CSASTGLGGYTF.

Many counts were recorded for this clone. The rearrangement links TRBV6-1 to TRBJ2-7, with 8 bases fitting TRBD2. With 2 bases clipped from V and 2 bases from J, the junction kept 5 bases outside the gene matches. This CDR3 spans 15 amino acids. In germline, CDR1 is MNHNS, CDR2 SASEGT. The CDR3 bases are TGTGCCAGCAGTGAATCCCTAGCGGGCCCCTACGAGCAGTACTTC. The encoded protein is CASSESLAGPYEQYF.

This clone was seen at least ten times. V usage is TRBV2 and J usage is TRBJ1-6, with D perhaps matching TRBD1 (5 bases). CDR3 length: 15 residues. The germline CDR1 and CDR2 sequences are SNHLY and FYNNEI. Trimming pared 5 bases from V and 7 bases from J, leaving 15 bases between. CDR3 sequence (DNA): TGTGCCAGCAGTCGGGACGCATGGGGAAATTCACCCCTCCACTTT. Its protein product is CASSRDAWGNSPLHF.

The chain is built from TRBV19 and TRBJ1-4; 7 positions match TRBD1. CDR1 LNHDA and CDR2 SQIVND come from the germline V gene (reference sequence). V lost 5 bases and J lost 5; bases outside the gene matches: 2. The CDR3 totals 13 residues. This chain's CDR3 is CASSRDRNEKLFF. For the CDR3, the DNA is TGTGCCAGTAGTCGGGACAGAAATGAAAAACTGTTTTTT.

The V gene is TRBV15, the J gene TRBJ2-7; D unclear. The V and J ends lost 4 bases and 4 bases respectively, with 11 bases between them. The CDR3 extends over 13 amino acids. Germline values: CDR1 LNHNV, CDR2 YYDKDF (reference sequence). The chain's CDR3 is CATSTGFGYEQYF. CDR3 nucleotide sequence: TGTGCCACCAGCACTGGGTTCGGTTACGAGCAGTACTTC. Full variable domain (missing parts from reference TRBV15 and TRBJ2-7): DAMVIQNPRYQVTQFGKPVTLSCSQTLNHNVMYWYQQKSSQAPKLLFHYYDKDFNNEADTPDNFQSRRPNTSFCFLDIRSPGLGDTAMYLCATSTGFGYEQYFGPGTRLTVT.

This clone has just a few counts. The chain carries TRBV4-2 and TRBJ2-2; TRBD2 matches 7 bases. The germline gives CDR1 LGHNA, CDR2 YNFKEQ. CDR3 length equals 15 residues. J gave up 7 bases and V 1 base, and 6 bases lay outside the gene matches. DNA of the CDR3: TGTGCCAGCAGCCAAGGGAGCGGGACCGGCGGGGAGCTGTTTTTT. This codes for CASSQGSGTGGELFF.

V is TRBV4-1 and J is TRBJ2-7; 8 bases are a match to TRBD1. The CDR3 sequence is 13 residues long. Per germline, CDR1 MGHRA and CDR2 YSYEKL. V shed 4 bases and J 4 bases; nucleotides not matched to a gene: 3. CDR3 protein: CASSLWTGYEQYF. CDR3 nucleotide sequence: TGCGCCAGCAGCCTTTGGACAGGGTACGAGCAGTACTTC.

This clone was counted only a few times. This sequence joins TRBV7-2 and TRBJ1-4, with unresolved D. The germline V gene encodes CDR1 SGHTA and CDR2 FQGNSA. This CDR3 comprises 14 residues. Trimming pared 2 bases from V and 8 bases from J, leaving 12 bases between. CDR3 in amino acids: CASSLTAGSEKLFF. CDR3 in DNA: TGTGCCAGCAGCTTAACAGCAGGTTCGGAAAAACTGTTTTTT.

The chain uses TRBV5-1 and TRBJ2-2; D gene unclear. V gave up 0 bases and J gave up 6 bases, with 12 bases separating them. Germline V CDR1 and CDR2: SGHRS, YFSETQ. This CDR3 has 15 residues. CDR3 amino acids: CASSLGLLEAGELFF. CDR3 in DNA: TGCGCCAGCAGCTTGGGACTCCTTGAGGCCGGGGAGCTGTTTTTT.

The chain couples TRBV6-6 to TRBJ1-1; no clear D. The germline V gene encodes CDR1 MNHNY and CDR2 SVGAGI (reference sequence). The CDR3 covers 15 residues. V was shortened by 0 bases and J by 0 bases, with 8 bases between the two germline ends. The CDR3 reads CASSYSTDMNTEAFF. CDR3 DNA sequence: TGTGCCAGCAGTTACTCTACAGACATGAACACTGAAGCTTTCTTT.

This clone was picked up a small number of times. The chain couples TRBV28 to TRBJ2-7; tentatively, D is TRBD2 (5 bases). The CDR3 sequence is 15 residues long. Germline V gives CDR1 MDHEN, CDR2 SYDVKM. V gave up 2 bases and J gave up 3 bases, with 14 bases separating them. DNA of the CDR3: TGTGCCAGCAGTTTAAGCGGTCATCCATTCTACGAGCAGTACTTC. The encoded protein is CASSLSGHPFYEQYF.

In this sample, this clone turned up a few times. The chain links TRBV3-1 (or the pseudogene TRBV3-2) to TRBJ1-6, with D hard to call. Trimming removed 3 bases at V and 9 bases at J, with 12 bases between. There are 14 residues in the CDR3. In germline, CDR1 is LGHDT, CDR2 YNNKEL (reference sequence). The CDR3: CASSQDPVTSPLHF. The DNA of the CDR3 is TGTGCCAGCAGCCAGGACCCCGTCACTTCACCCCTCCACTTT.

The chain carries TRBV14 and TRBJ1-4; the D gene is possibly TRBD1 (5 bases). The germline CDR1 and CDR2 sequences are SGHDN and FVKESK. Trimming cost V 1 base and J 7 bases, with 10 bases left between them. This CDR3 spans 14 amino acids. As DNA, the CDR3 is TGTGCCAGCAGCCAAGGGGGCATAAGTGAAAAACTGTTTTTT. Translated, it gives CASSQGGISEKLFF.

This chain uses TRBV13 with TRBJ2-5; TRBD2 is a possible D gene (6 bases). The CDR3 is made up of 16 amino acids. The V end lost 6 bases, the J end lost 2 bases, and 19 bases lay between the germline ends. Germline assignment: CDR1 PRHDT and CDR2 FYEKMQ (reference sequence). CDR3 sequence: CASRPWAGPLQETQYF. Written as DNA, the CDR3 is TGTGCCAGCAGACCGTGGGCGGGGCCCTTACAAGAGACCCAGTACTTC.

CDR3 sequence: CSVGEGAYEQYF. DNA for the CDR3: TGCAGCGTTGGGGAGGGGGCATACGAGCAGTACTTC. The rearrangement links TRBV29-1 to TRBJ2-7; the D gene could be TRBD1 or TRBD2 (7 bases each). This CDR3 comprises 12 residues. Germline lookup yields CDR1 SQVTM and CDR2 ANQGSEA. Trimming took off 4 bases at V and 4 bases at J, with 11 bases between the two ends.

This clone turned up a few times. The chain combines TRBV5-1 with TRBJ2-1; D possibly corresponds to TRBD2 (6 bases). CDR3 size: 13 residues. Trimming pared 3 bases from V and 7 bases from J, leaving 11 bases between. Per the germline V gene, CDR1 is SGHRS and CDR2 is YFSETQ. The CDR3 region is CASSSPAGNEQFF. CDR3 coding DNA: TGCGCCAGCAGCTCTCCCGCGGGGAATGAGCAGTTCTTC.

The chain carries TRBV5-1 and TRBJ2-3; TRBD2 is a possible D gene (7 bases). The V gene's germline CDR1 is SGHRS and CDR2 YFSETQ. V lost 5 bases and J lost 2, with 15 bases in between. CDR3 length equals 15 residues. For the CDR3, the DNA is TGCGCCAGCAGGGAGGGGGAGGGGTTCACAGATACGCAGTATTTT. Translating gives CASREGEGFTDTQYF.

This clone was detected only a few times. This chain uses TRBV7-2 with TRBJ2-2, with 11 bases lining up with TRBD2. V was pared by 5 bases and J by 0 bases, with 8 bases of the junction left unmatched. The CDR3 extends over 18 amino acids. Germline lookup yields CDR1 SGHTA and CDR2 FQGNSA. CDR3 protein: CASSRRSTSGTNTGELFF. For the CDR3, the DNA is TGTGCCAGCAGCCGCCGATCGACTAGCGGGACGAACACCGGGGAGCTGTTTTTT.

This clone occurred a few times. The genes are TRBV5-1 and TRBJ2-7; D may be TRBD2 (6 bases). V lost 4 bases and J 2 bases, leaving 19 bases between the germline ends. CDR1 and CDR2 from the germline V gene are SGHRS and YFSETQ. The CDR3 length is 16 residues. The CDR3 nucleotides are TGCGCCAGCAGCCCGGACGGGACTCCGGTAACCTACGAGCAGTACTTC. Translated: CASSPDGTPVTYEQYF.

For this clone: This specimen includes other DNA sequences encoding the same CDR3. The chain combines TRBV6-2 or TRBV6-3 with TRBJ2-7; D perhaps matches TRBD1 (5 bases). The CDR3 has 12 amino acids. Trimming took off 3 bases at V and 3 bases at J, with 6 bases between the two ends. The germline V gene encodes CDR1 MNHEY and CDR2 SVGEGT. DNA for the CDR3: TGTGCCAGCAGTTATCAGGGCTACGAGCAGTACTTC. Amino acids: CASSYQGYEQYF.

The V and J genes are TRBV7-9 and TRBJ2-5; TRBD1 matches 8 bases. Trimming cost V 5 bases and J 5 bases; bases outside gene matches: 7. Germline V CDR1 and CDR2: SEHNR, FQNEAQ (reference sequence). CDR3 length: 14 residues. The CDR3 DNA follows: TGTGCCAGCAGCCCATGGACAGGGTACGAGACCCAGTACTTC. Amino acid sequence: CASSPWTGYETQYF. The variable domain in full, with the rest retrieved from reference TRBV7-9 and TRBJ2-5, is DTGVSQNPRHKITKRGQNVTFRCDPISEHNRLYWYRQTLGQGPEFLTYFQNEAQLEKSRLLSDRFSAERPKGSFSTLEIQRTEQGDSAMYLCASSPWTGYETQYFGPGTRLLVL.

The gene calls are TRBV11-3 and TRBJ2-2; 8 bases map to TRBD2. This CDR3 is built from 16 residues. Germline V gives CDR1 SGHNT, CDR2 YENEEA. V lost 3 bases to trimming and J lost 6 bases; unmatched junction nucleotides: 9. CDR3 residues: CASSFGLAGVAGELFF. CDR3 sequence (DNA): TGTGCCAGCAGCTTTGGGCTAGCGGGCGTAGCCGGGGAGCTGTTTTTT.

This sequence joins TRBV15 and TRBJ1-6; 7 bases fit TRBD1. With 5 bases clipped from V and 0 bases from J, the junction kept 10 bases outside the gene matches. CDR1 is LNHNV, CDR2 YYDKDF, per germline (reference sequence). CDR3 size: 18 residues. The CDR3 spells CATSGTVSGGSYNSPLHF. CDR3 bases: TGTGCCACCAGCGGGACAGTGTCTGGGGGCTCCTATAATTCACCCCTCCACTTT.

The chain uses TRBV28 and TRBJ1-2; D gene unclear. Trimming shortened V by 7 bases and J by 0 bases, and 9 bases separated the two germline ends. The germline V gene has CDR1 MDHEN and CDR2 SYDVKM. The CDR3 spans 13 residues. The CDR3 DNA sequence: TGTGCCAGCACTGGCCCAACTAACTATGGCTACACCTTC. It encodes CASTGPTNYGYTF.

The table lists this clone with a few counts. This chain joins TRBV28 and TRBJ1-1; 9 nucleotides line up with TRBD1. V was clipped by 7 bases and J by 0 bases; unmatched bases: 3. CDR1 is MDHEN and CDR2 is SYDVKM in the germline V gene. The CDR3 consists of 14 residues. The CDR3 sequence: CASKWTGVNTEAFF. The CDR3, as DNA: TGTGCCAGCAAATGGACAGGGGTGAACACTGAAGCTTTCTTT.

Comment on this clone: This sequence may be a read error, since a much larger clone differs from it by one base. The gene calls are TRBV4-2 and TRBJ1-1; the D is unclear. Germline V lookup: CDR1 LGHNA, CDR2 YNFKEQ. Trimming shortened V by 4 bases and J by 0 bases, and 0 bases separated the two germline ends. This CDR3 region has 11 residues. In DNA, the CDR3 is TGTGCCAGCAGCCTGAACACTGAAGCTTTCTTT. This sequence encodes CASSLNTEAFF.

The rearrangement uses TRBV7-2 and TRBJ2-3; D remains unclear. The CDR3 sequence is 14 residues long. The V gene's germline CDR1 is SGHTA and CDR2 FQGNSA. V lost 9 bases, J lost 10 bases, and 23 bases lay in between. The CDR3 reads CASTQRSQAGSQYF. CDR3 DNA: TGTGCCAGTACCCAGAGGTCCCAGGCCGGATCGCAGTATTTT. The variable domain in full, with the rest retrieved from reference TRBV7-2 and TRBJ2-3, is GAGVSQSPSNKVTEKGKDVELRCDPISGHTALYWYRQSLGQGLEFLIYFQGNSAPDKSGLPSDRFSAERTGGSVSTLTIQRTQQEDSAVYLCASTQRSQAGSQYFGPGTRLTVL.